These T cell receptor beta chains were read from a single sample in a study of CXCR3-negative and CXCR3-positive naive CD8 T cells. From the 5' RACE reads, TCRdb lists one entry per CDR3 protein and no DNA. This sample contains roughly 120,000 distinct CDR3 sequences. The sample taken for sequencing was naive CXCR3+ CD8+ T cells from blood. These receptors were obtained from a human donor in good health. Some clones in this sample may be carry-over from other donors' samples. Each CDR3 is given with its conserved first and last residue.

j_gene	v_gene	CDR3aa
TRBJ2-1	TRBV7-7	CASSLGLAGGNSYNEQFF
TRBJ2-3	TRBV4-2	CASSQGTDRVSDTQYF
TRBJ2-3	TRBV15	CATSRDRGRGTDTQYF
TRBJ2-7	TRBV5-1	CASSLASGLSYEQYF
TRBJ1-2	TRBV27	CASSWTGENGYTF
TRBJ2-3	TRBV29-1	CSVEDLEGARDTQYF
TRBJ2-1	TRBV7-3	CASSLNGNEQFF
TRBJ1-1	TRBV4-1	CASSSGGGNTEAFF
TRBJ2-5	TRBV2	CASSEWGYQETQYF
TRBJ2-1	TRBV5-1	CASNLAGDLSYNEQFF
TRBJ2-7	TRBV23-1	CASSPPGRPSGNYEQYF
TRBJ1-1	TRBV9	CASSVVSDTEAFF
TRBJ1-2	TRBV14	CASSHIQGALVGYTF
TRBJ2-1	TRBV20-1	CSARDFGDLNSYNEQFF
TRBJ1-2	TRBV3-1	CASSQDSGIYGYTF
TRBJ2-1	TRBV12-3/TRBV12-4	CASRSGQGPYNEQFF
TRBJ2-7	TRBV7-9	CASSAGQGVEQYF
TRBJ2-1	TRBV14	CASSLDRLSYNEQFF
TRBJ1-1	TRBV30	CAWSLGAEAFF
TRBJ1-4	TRBV7-9	CASSLEGAGGREKLFF
TRBJ2-4	TRBV5-5	CASSSTSVLDRGRAKNIQYF
TRBJ2-7	TRBV6-6	CASSGTFYEQYF
TRBJ1-3	TRBV25-1	CASSEYFDETGAGNTIYF
TRBJ2-5	TRBV13	CASSLGQGTDQETQYF
TRBJ2-1	TRBV11-2	CASSSRPVYSGRDYNEQFF
TRBJ1-1	TRBV20-1	CSARDRAVTEAFF
TRBJ1-1	TRBV6-1	CASSEGGLEAFF
TRBJ2-1	TRBV7-6	CASSSGSWNEQFF
TRBJ1-4	TRBV9	CASSQRSGQPNEKLFF
TRBJ2-5	TRBV10-3	CAISEAGAGGRQETQYF
TRBJ1-5	TRBV28	CASSLENHQPQHF
TRBJ2-1	TRBV4-1	CASSQDTDSGVEQFF
TRBJ2-3	TRBV7-3	CASSFSLSAGGGTDTQYF
TRBJ2-3	TRBV28	CASSIPTGGTDTQYF
TRBJ2-1	TRBV4-1	CASSLSGQGHSEQFF
TRBJ2-5	TRBV20-1	CSAPLSSGIGSTRDQYF
TRBJ1-2	TRBV29-1	CSVRDVENYGYTF
TRBJ2-1	TRBV7-3	CASSSTAGPCNEQFF
TRBJ2-5	TRBV15	CATSSPMRAQETQYF
TRBJ2-3	TRBV27	CASSISFDPTDTQYF
TRBJ1-5	TRBV9	CASSEGQGGQPQHF
TRBJ2-7	TRBV12-3/TRBV12-4	CASSSTGEGPSYEQYF
TRBJ1-4	TRBV20-1	CSARPKDSLTNEKLFF
TRBJ2-5	TRBV14	CASSQFGQGLLETQYF
TRBJ2-7	TRBV5-1	CASSAAPSDEQYF
TRBJ2-5	TRBV29-1	CSVERGGETQYF
TRBJ2-7	TRBV7-9	CASSPGDVYEQYF
TRBJ1-1	TRBV20-1	CSARHWGGNTEAFF
TRBJ1-1	TRBV10-3	CAISDSLNTEAFF
TRBJ2-1	TRBV30	CAWSVGDFGRQFF
TRBJ1-1	TRBV29-1	CSVPDLNTEAFF
TRBJ1-2	TRBV7-2	CASNLEQGVNYGYTF
TRBJ2-5	TRBV6-4	CASSEKGGDQETQYF